The clone carrying this T cell receptor beta chain was counted only a few times. Its antigen is unidentified. In each sample, at least 7 million PBMCs were isolated. This CDR3 comprises 14 residues. Primers used in a second PCR of about 6 to 11 cycles were a sample-barcoded 5' primer and a J-beta primer mix. A template-switch adaptor with 12 random nucleotides tagged each cDNA molecule. TCRdb recomputed calls from the 5' RACE reads with MiXCR, one row per CDR3 protein. The table records over a million distinct CDR3 sequences, roughly 40% of them present only once. This sample was included in a study of blood T cells in healthy people across ages. General observations from the study: Using unsorted PBMCs precluded a conclusive naive versus antigen-experienced comparison.

This TCR derives from a woman between 18 and 29 years old in good health. The sample taken for sequencing was blood. The chain is built from TRBV12-3 or TRBV12-4 and TRBJ2-4; 9 bases are shared with TRBD2. The DNA end lines up better with TRBJ2-7; the J call may be wrong. The CDR3 nucleotides are TGTGCCAGCAGTCAGACTAGCGGATACTACGAGCAGTACTTC. The encoded protein is CASSQTSGYYEQYF.